Below are 28 T cell receptor beta chains sequenced from a single sample in a study of OX40 agonist ivuxolimab in advanced cancers. The protocol was immunoSEQ multiplex PCR, while the TCRdb copy is restricted to in-frame clones and leaves out a portion. The sample contains under 95,000 clones, roughly 89% of which appear only once. The specimen was CD4+ or CD8+ T cells sorted from blood, collected in a trial of the OX40 agonist ivuxolimab. These receptors originate from an adult with an advanced solid tumor such as melanoma, head and neck, liver or kidney cancer.

Written as DNA, the CDR3 is TGTGCCTGGACCCTTAGCCGGACAGGGGGAGGCTACACCTTC. As protein: CAWTLSRTGGGYTF. J is TRBJ1-2 and V is TRBV30; the match to TRBD1 covers 10 bases. The CDR3 length is 14 residues. J was trimmed by 8 bases and V by 4 bases; bases with no gene match: 10. The germline V gene has CDR1 GTSNPN and CDR2 SVGIG (reference sequence).

The CDR3 DNA reads TGTGCCAGTAGTAGCGGGGGCAGCTCCTACAATGAGCAGTTCTTC. Translated, it gives CASSSGGSSYNEQFF. This chain uses TRBV19 with TRBJ2-1, with D tentatively TRBD2 (7 bases). The CDR3 has 15 amino acids. V was pared by 4 bases and J by 0 bases, with 10 bases between. Germline CDR1 and CDR2: LNHDA and SQIVND (reference sequence).

The chain has TRBV4-2 and TRBJ2-6, with D possibly being TRBD1 (6 bases). Trimming shortened V by 1 base and J by 0 bases, and 16 bases separated the two germline ends. In germline, CDR1 is LGHNA, CDR2 YNFKEQ. CDR3 length: 19 residues. The CDR3 reads CASSQVSRTVSSGANVLTF. In nucleotides, the CDR3 is TGTGCCAGCAGCCAAGTTTCGCGGACAGTAAGCTCTGGGGCCAACGTCCTGACTTTC.

V is TRBV19 and J is TRBJ2-1, with TRBD2 identical over 7 bases. This CDR3 has 16 amino acids. Germline V gene data show CDR1 as LNHDA and CDR2 as SQIVND (reference sequence). The junction had 8 bases not matched to a gene; V was cut back by 2 bases and J by 4 bases. CDR3 residues: CASSISSGTRYNEQFF. In nucleotides, the CDR3 is TGTGCCAGTAGTATATCTAGCGGCACCAGATACAATGAGCAGTTCTTC. Full variable domain (missing parts from reference TRBV19 and TRBJ2-1): DGGITQSPKYLFRKEGQNVTLSCEQNLNHDAMYWYRQDPGQGLRLIYYSQIVNDFQKGDIAEGYSVSREKKESFPLTVTSAQKNPTAFYLCASSISSGTRYNEQFFGPGTRLTVL.

The rearrangement links TRBV11-2 to TRBJ2-3, with a possible D match to TRBD2 (6 bases). V was shortened by 5 bases and J by 3 bases, with 12 bases between the two germline ends. The CDR3 runs to 14 residues. Germline V gives CDR1 SGHAT, CDR2 FQNNGV. CDR3 protein: CASSQEGLTDTQYF. In DNA form, the CDR3 reads TGTGCCAGCAGCCAGGAGGGACTGACAGATACGCAGTATTTT.

The chain employs TRBV6-1 and TRBJ1-2; D is undetermined. V was trimmed by 2 bases and J by 7 bases, leaving 11 bases between them. Germline V lookup: CDR1 MNHNS, CDR2 SASEGT. CDR3 length: 13 amino acids. The CDR3 sequence is CASSEFWEFGYTF. CDR3 sequence (DNA): TGTGCCAGCAGTGAATTTTGGGAGTTTGGCTACACCTTC.

The chain uses TRBV6-5 and TRBJ2-7; TRBD1 is a possible D gene (8 bases). This CDR3 is built from 15 residues. CDR1 is MNHEY and CDR2 is SVGAGI in the germline V gene. The V end was cut by 6 bases, the J end by 2 bases, with 17 bases between. CDR3 residues: CASRDTGGAPYEQYF. CDR3 nucleotide sequence: TGTGCCAGCAGAGATACAGGGGGGGCCCCCTACGAGCAGTACTTC.

The gene calls are TRBV27 and TRBJ2-1; TRBD1 is a possible D gene (6 bases). The CDR3 has 16 residues. Germline CDR1 and CDR2: MNHEY and SMNVEV (reference sequence). V dropped 5 bases and J dropped 3 bases, with 17 bases sitting between them. The DNA of the CDR3 is TGTGCCAGCAGTCCCAGGGGAATTGTTCACTACAATGAGCAGTTCTTC. It is translated as CASSPRGIVHYNEQFF.

The chain employs TRBV19 and TRBJ2-7; 7 nucleotides agree with TRBD1. The CDR3 is 15 amino acids. Looked up from germline, CDR1 is LNHDA and CDR2 is SQIVND (reference sequence). The J segment lost 2 bases and the V segment lost 2 bases, leaving 6 bases of the junction unmatched. Here the CDR3 reads CASSIIGDSTYEQYF. Here the CDR3 DNA reads TGTGCCAGTAGTATAATAGGGGACAGTACCTACGAGCAGTACTTC.

V and J are TRBV28 and TRBJ1-1; tentatively, D is TRBD1 (5 bases). V was pared by 4 bases and J by 4 bases, with 13 bases between. This CDR3 has 14 residues. Germline CDR1 and CDR2: MDHEN and SYDVKM. CDR3 coding DNA: TGTGCCAGCAGTTGGGTTACGGGGGTCACTGAAGCTTTCTTT. It is translated as CASSWVTGVTEAFF.

The chain joins TRBV10-1 to TRBJ1-1; no clear D gene. Per germline, CDR1 WNHNN and CDR2 SYGVQD (reference sequence). The CDR3 has 17 amino acids. V lost 1 base and J lost 1, with 16 bases in between. Here the CDR3 reads CASSELAARKENTEAFF. CDR3 nucleotides: TGCGCCAGCAGTGAGTTGGCAGCAAGGAAAGAGAACACTGAAGCTTTCTTT.

The chain has TRBV5-1 and TRBJ2-5; 12 bases agree with TRBD2. Germline values: CDR1 SGHRS, CDR2 YFSETQ. J lost 5 bases, V lost 4 bases, and 6 bases had no gene match. This CDR3 comprises 15 residues. The DNA of the CDR3 is TGCGCCAGCAGCCCCGGACTAGCGGGAACGGAGACCCAGTACTTC. It codes for CASSPGLAGTETQYF.

The chain links TRBV7-8 to TRBJ2-1, with D unresolved. Per the germline V gene, CDR1 is SGHVS and CDR2 is FQNEAQ. The ends were cut back, 5 bases at V and 4 bases at J, with 9 bases in the middle. The CDR3 is 13 residues long. CDR3 residues: CASSPTVYNEQFF. In DNA, the CDR3 is TGTGCCAGCAGCCCGACGGTATACAATGAGCAGTTCTTC.

This rearrangement joins TRBV2 to TRBJ2-7, with a possible D match to TRBD2 (6 bases). Per the germline V gene, CDR1 is SNHLY and CDR2 is FYNNEI. This CDR3 is built from 15 residues. Trimming took off 5 bases at V and 3 bases at J, with 17 bases between the two ends. This CDR3 reads CASSLGGSGNYEQYF. Here the CDR3 DNA reads TGTGCCAGCAGTCTGGGGGGTAGCGGAAACTACGAGCAGTACTTC.

This clone appeared once. The genes are TRBV5-1 and TRBJ2-7, with 11 bases identical to TRBD2. The V and J ends lost 3 bases and 0 bases, in that order; junction bases with no gene match: 5. This CDR3 contains 16 residues. Germline CDR1 reads SGHRS; CDR2 reads YFSETQ. In DNA, the CDR3 is TGCGCCAGCAGCTCAGGACTAGCGGGCACCTCCTACGAGCAGTACTTC. Translation gives CASSSGLAGTSYEQYF.

The chain uses TRBV23-1 and TRBJ2-4; TRBD1 aligns across 8 bases. Being an ORF, TRBV23-1 has a function that is uncertain. The trim removed 7 bases at V and 6 bases at J, leaving 8 bases unmatched. CDR3 size: 14 residues. The CDR3 sequence is CASIGQGDANIQYF. The CDR3 DNA follows: TGCGCCAGCATCGGACAGGGCGATGCAAACATTCAGTACTTC.

This chain links TRBV6-6 with TRBJ2-1; D is perhaps TRBD1 (6 bases). The CDR3 runs 13 residues. The V end lost 5 bases, the J end lost 9 bases, and 14 bases lay between the germline ends. Germline V lookup: CDR1 MNHNY, CDR2 SVGAGI (reference sequence). This CDR3 is CASSRTGNGEQFF. The CDR3 region has the DNA TGTGCCAGCAGTCGAACAGGGAACGGTGAGCAGTTCTTC.

Relative to its sample, this clone is medium-sized (0.01 to 0.1%). The chain carries TRBV28 and TRBJ2-7; 7 positions match TRBD1. V lost 5 bases and J lost 3; bases outside the gene matches: 7. The V gene's germline CDR1 is MDHEN and CDR2 SYDVKM. CDR3 length: 14 residues. CDR3 sequence: CASSPLRQGYEQYF. DNA for the CDR3: TGTGCCAGCAGTCCGCTCCGACAGGGCTACGAGCAGTACTTC.

The chain couples TRBV5-6 to TRBJ2-3; tentatively, D is TRBD1 (6 bases). The CDR3 runs 15 residues. Trimming stripped 3 bases from V and 5 bases from J, with 16 bases between. Germline values: CDR1 SGHDT, CDR2 YYEEEE. The CDR3 coding sequence is TGTGCCAGCAGCTCACCGGACAGCCGTTTAGATACGCAGTATTTT. This translates into CASSSPDSRLDTQYF.

In its sample, this clone was seen once. The chain couples TRBV11-2 to TRBJ1-2; D not certain. Trimming stripped 5 bases from V and 5 bases from J, with 9 bases between. This CDR3 is 12 amino acids long. Germline-derived CDR1 and CDR2 are SGHAT and FQNNGV. The CDR3 spells CASSPDGYGYTF. The CDR3 DNA follows: TGTGCCAGCAGCCCGGACGGTTATGGCTACACCTTC.

This chain uses TRBV7-9 with TRBJ2-5; a weak D match, TRBD1 (6 bases). The CDR3 consists of 13 residues. Germline V gene sequence: CDR1 SEHNR, CDR2 FQNEAQ (reference sequence). V lost 5 bases and J lost 1, with 8 bases in between. The CDR3, as DNA: TGTGCCAGCAGCGCACAGGGCCAAGAGACCCAGTACTTC. This codes for CASSAQGQETQYF.

This clone was observed once. The V gene is TRBV14, the J gene TRBJ2-1, with 8 bases fitting TRBD2. The V and J ends lost 2 bases and 8 bases, in that order; junction bases with no gene match: 8. Germline CDR1 and CDR2: SGHDN and FVKESK. The CDR3 spans 15 residues. Here the CDR3 DNA reads TGTGCCAGCAGCCAACGTAGCGGGGTTGGTGATGAGCAGTTCTTC. Amino acid sequence: CASSQRSGVGDEQFF.

Only a few counts were recorded for this clone. The chain links TRBV29-1 to TRBJ1-5; D is unclear. Trimming shortened V by 4 bases and J by 1 base, and 8 bases separated the two germline ends. CDR3 size: 13 residues. Germline assignment: CDR1 SQVTM and CDR2 ANQGSEA. The DNA of the CDR3 is TGCAGCGTTGCCCAGAGCAGCAATCAGCCCCAGCATTTT. Translating gives CSVAQSSNQPQHF.

The gene calls are TRBV5-6 and TRBJ2-5; 10 bases match TRBD1. V was clipped by 4 bases and J by 1 base; unmatched bases: 10. This CDR3 spans 17 amino acids. CDR1 is SGHDT and CDR2 is YYEEEE in the germline V gene. The DNA for the CDR3 is TGTGCCAGCAGCGTCTGGTGGGACAGGGGAATCCAAGAGACCCAGTACTTC. This codes for CASSVWWDRGIQETQYF.

The V call is TRBV19, the J call TRBJ2-7; 8 bases match TRBD2. Looked up from germline, CDR1 is LNHDA and CDR2 is SQIVND (reference sequence). The junction had 9 bases not matched to a gene; V was cut back by 2 bases and J by 6 bases. The CDR3 sequence is 15 residues long. The CDR3: CASSISGRAFTEQYF. CDR3 nucleotide sequence: TGTGCCAGTAGTATATCCGGGAGGGCGTTCACCGAGCAGTACTTC.

The CDR3 reads CAWETGSAEAFF. CDR3 DNA: TGTGCCTGGGAGACAGGGAGCGCTGAAGCTTTCTTT. The chain is built from TRBV30 and TRBJ1-1, with TRBD1 matching over 7 bases. The CDR3 is 12 amino acids. J lost 6 bases, V lost 5 bases, and 6 bases had no gene match. The germline V gene has CDR1 GTSNPN and CDR2 SVGIG (reference sequence).

The rearrangement links TRBV5-6 to TRBJ2-1; D remains unclear. Germline-derived CDR1 and CDR2 are SGHDT and YYEEEE. V was pared by 4 bases and J by 4 bases, with 24 bases between. CDR3 length: 18 amino acids. CDR3 nucleotides: TGTGCCAGCAGCGCCCGCTCAATGGGCTCCAGGCCTTACAATGAGCAGTTCTTC. It is translated as CASSARSMGSRPYNEQFF.

V is TRBV2 and J is TRBJ2-5; 11 nucleotides line up with TRBD2. The CDR3 has 16 amino acids. V gave up 4 bases and J gave up 7 bases; unmatched junction bases: 11. Germline V gene lookup returns CDR1 SNHLY and CDR2 FYNNEI. CDR3 in amino acids: CASSGAIAGGPGTQYF. In DNA, the CDR3 is TGTGCCAGCAGTGGGGCCATAGCGGGAGGGCCGGGGACCCAGTACTTC. Variable domain in full (rest from reference TRBV2 and TRBJ2-5): EPEVTQTPSHQVTQMGQEVILRCVPISNHLYFYWYRQILGQKVEFLVSFYNNEISEKSEIFDDQFSVERPDGSNFTLKIRSTKLEDSAMYFCASSGAIAGGPGTQYFGPGTRLLVL.